Sequencing of this T cell receptor beta chain was carried out in a study of graft-versus-host responses after intestinal transplantation (dated by TCRdb to the early 2020s). About the study as a whole: The transplants that recipients got were multivisceral, liver-intestinal, or isolated intestinal. After intestinal transplantation, graft-versus-host and host-versus-graft alloreactive T cell clones in the graft, circulation and bone marrow were tracked using bulk TCR-beta CDR3 sequencing. Instead of going to the commercial service, samples from a few later patients were sequenced in-house on an Illumina MiSeq and processed with MiXCR. Alloreactive clones were identified by sequencing pre-transplant mixed lymphocyte reaction products and comparing them with unstimulated pre-transplant donor and recipient T cells. A peak of at least 4% donor T cells among recipient peripheral blood mononuclear cells was the definition used for donor T cell macrochimerism. Anti-thymocyte globulin induction was given to all recipients, followed by maintenance tacrolimus and steroids for approximately three years. The cohort enrolled under 30 intestinal transplant recipients, one of whom was a retransplant, and a few patients without pretransplant specimens were excluded.

Comment on this clone: Its target antigen remains unknown. Base qualities are not provided; no much larger clone lies one nucleotide away.

The receptor library was made with the immunoSEQ multiplex PCR assay. For most patients, genomic DNA was isolated using the Qiagen DNeasy Blood and Tissue Kit and was shipped frozen to Adaptive Biotechnologies for TCR sequencing. Adaptive Biotechnologies carried out high-throughput TCR-beta CDR3 sequencing of genomic DNA for most patients. For the original study's pipeline: TCR sequencing data were retrieved from Adaptive's ImmunoSEQ software for about 17 patients, whereas a few other patients were processed with MiXCR and VDJtools. To correct CD4 versus CD8 sorting errors, sequences present in both subsets at a frequency ratio below 5:1 were removed. Because the origin of CDR3 nucleotide sequences shared between donor and recipient could not be assigned, those sequences were removed. To count as alloreactive, a clone needed at least 2-fold expansion over unstimulated cells and a minimum CFSE-low frequency of 0.002% (template counts) or 0.001% (read counts). Clones detected in sequenced pre-transplant spleen, lymph node, or MLR CFSE-low populations of the donor or recipient were defined as mappable. The cumulative frequency of alloreactive clones was calculated as a percentage of all sequences, weighted by copy number. As stored in TCRdb, this immuneACCESS dataset retains in-frame rearrangements with V and J assigned. A fraction of the clones does not appear; measured against another copy, unresolved V genes explain less than half of the discrepancy, and the remainder lacks a known reason. That table furnishes V, J and clone size, whereas the DNA furnished D and trimming. The table for this sample lists tens of thousands of clones; about 94% of them were counted only once. Of the sample, about 0.2% falls within the top ten clones.

The time point label for this specimen denotes: cells obtained before transplantation from donor or recipient. CD3+CD4+ and CD3+CD8+ populations were FACS-sorted from unstimulated pre-transplant donor and recipient cells taken from spleen or lymph nodes. Study-wide conclusions, independent of this receptor: Peak levels of circulating GvH clones were associated with declines in HvG clones early after transplant. In patients with donor T cell macrochimerism, the allografts had high GvH to HvG T cell clonal ratios. The relatively low number and heterogeneity of intestinal transplant patients limited the conclusions. GvH clones were detected in recipient bone marrow, and some appeared earlier in ileal mucosa or blood, consistent with an intestinal mucosal origin.

The germline V gene gives CDR1 as MGHRA and CDR2 as YSYEKL. Germline trimming amounts to 1 base on V and 0 bases on J, with 4 as the count of junction bases outside the gene matches. The CDR3 covers 17 residues, taking in both the cysteine and the phenylalanine. Kept here is only the CDR3 DNA, which spans 51 bases and is read in frame from base 1. The V and J segments used are TRBV4-1 and TRBJ2-1; a stretch of 9 junction bases matches TRBD2. The material sequenced was unstimulated CD4+ T cells sorted from spleen or lymph node cells, taken before transplant. The TCR sequence derives from a human donor who was the organ donor for an intestinal transplant. The sequence in DNA is TGCGCCAGCAGCCAAGGCGGGGGGGGATTCTCCTACAATGAGCAGTTCTTC. This codes for CASSQGGGGFSYNEQFF.